The TCR beta chain under discussion was sequenced for a study of human CD4 T cells and Enterobacteriaceae. Looked up from germline, CDR1 is MGHRA and CDR2 is YSYEKL. V shed 2 bases, J shed 7 bases, and the junction held 12 bases outside the gene matches. The CDR3 consists of 17 residues. General study points: Ex vivo, broadly cross-reactive clonotypes appeared more expanded than specific ones.

The memory gate held CD4+ cells that were not CD45RA+CCR7+CD95- naive cells, over 98% pure. Blood from healthy donors was obtained in Switzerland from donation centers. This clone showed up just a few times. Its antigen is still unknown. Libraries were prepared by immunoSEQ multiplex PCR; TCRdb keeps only in-frame clonotypes and omits some of them. The sample has some 30,000 clones; approximately 84% are singletons. The sample comprised memory CD4+ T cells from blood. V and J are TRBV4-1 and TRBJ2-1, with TRBD2 matching 9 bases. This TCR derives from a human donor in good health. The CDR3 nucleotides are TGCGCCAGCAGCCAACATATAGCGGGAGTCGGGAGGAATGAGCAGTTCTTC. As protein: CASSQHIAGVGRNEQFF.